The present T cell receptor beta chain was sequenced within a study of blood T cell repertoires in COVID-19. Across the whole study: Both acute and convalescent COVID-19 samples were obtained from the United States, Italy and Spain.

Using immunoSEQ multiplex PCR, the repertoire was profiled, and TCRdb retains in-frame clones only, with some absent. Counted here are 300,000 or so clones, nearly 90% occurring once; the ten biggest clones make up less than 3.5%. Adults between roughly 18 and 90 years of age took part from 24 US areas. Clinical histories supplied by participants themselves formed the basis of cohort assignment. Input material: PBMCs or T cells enriched from blood (not recorded which). The sequence was obtained from a woman aged 50 to 60 who had been exposed to COVID-19.

The CDR3 DNA is TGCGCCAGCAGCACCCGGACAGCAACCCAAGAGACCCAGTACTTC. It translates to CASSTRTATQETQYF. The chain couples TRBV4-1 to TRBJ2-5; D perhaps matches TRBD1 (6 bases). Germline lookup yields CDR1 MGHRA and CDR2 YSYEKL. The CDR3 extends over 15 amino acids. The V end lost 5 bases, the J end lost 1 base, and 14 bases lay between the germline ends.